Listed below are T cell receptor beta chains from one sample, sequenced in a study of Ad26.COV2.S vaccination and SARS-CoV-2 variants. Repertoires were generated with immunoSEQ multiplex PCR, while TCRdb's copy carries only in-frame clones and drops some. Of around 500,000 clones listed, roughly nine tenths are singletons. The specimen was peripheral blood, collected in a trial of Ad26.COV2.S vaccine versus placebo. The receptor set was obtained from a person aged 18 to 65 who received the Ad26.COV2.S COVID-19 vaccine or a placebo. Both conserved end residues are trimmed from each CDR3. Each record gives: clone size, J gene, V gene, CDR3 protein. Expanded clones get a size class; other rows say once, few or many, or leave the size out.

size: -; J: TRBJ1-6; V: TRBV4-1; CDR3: ASSRLGTGGDSPLH
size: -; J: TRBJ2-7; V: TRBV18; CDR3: ASSPDPGSYEQY
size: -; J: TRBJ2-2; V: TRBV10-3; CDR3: AISELGRGNTGELF
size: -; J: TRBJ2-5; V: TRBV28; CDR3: ASSFTGQPETQY
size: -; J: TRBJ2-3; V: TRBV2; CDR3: ASSEQGAINTDTQY
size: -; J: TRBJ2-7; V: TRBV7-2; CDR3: ASSLAASGDEQY
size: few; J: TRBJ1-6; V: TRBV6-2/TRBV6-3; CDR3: ASSPPTGGYNSPLH
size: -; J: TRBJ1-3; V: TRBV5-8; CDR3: ASIRTGTGNTIY
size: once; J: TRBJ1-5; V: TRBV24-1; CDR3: ATSVGTSSGQGYQPQH
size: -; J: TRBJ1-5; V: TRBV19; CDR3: AIPLSRDRGSSNQPQH
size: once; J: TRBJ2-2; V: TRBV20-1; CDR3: SASLAETNTGELF
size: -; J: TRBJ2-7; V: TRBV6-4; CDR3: ASSTSVGGEQY
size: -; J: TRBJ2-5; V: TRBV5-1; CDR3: ASSLFRDRLQETQY
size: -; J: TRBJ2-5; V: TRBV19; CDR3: ASSDREYYQETQY
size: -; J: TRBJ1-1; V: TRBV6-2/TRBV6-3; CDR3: ASSSQRQGPTEAF
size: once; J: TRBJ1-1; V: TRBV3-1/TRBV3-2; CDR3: ASSQPSDRRNTEAF
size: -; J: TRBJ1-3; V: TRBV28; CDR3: ASSLGSGNTIY
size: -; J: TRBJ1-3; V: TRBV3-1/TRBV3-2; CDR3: ASSPAGRGSRNTIY
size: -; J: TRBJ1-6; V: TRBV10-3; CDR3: AINEGLGSPLH
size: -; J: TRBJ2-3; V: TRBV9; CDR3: ASSPRTATDTQY
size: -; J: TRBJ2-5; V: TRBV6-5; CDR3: ASSYSRSSGGTQY
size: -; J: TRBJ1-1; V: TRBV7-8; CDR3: ASSLSQTGALPTEAF
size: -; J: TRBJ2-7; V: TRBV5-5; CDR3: ASSLAVGGGITYEQY
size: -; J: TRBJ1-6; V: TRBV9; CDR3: ASSGGQGYNSPLH
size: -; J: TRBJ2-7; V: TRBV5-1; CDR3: ASSLDRGDEQY
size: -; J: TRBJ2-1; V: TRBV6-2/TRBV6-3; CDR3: ASSPGRLSGYNEQF